The clone carrying this TCR beta chain was observed many times. Its target is unknown. The source of the sample is a study of T cell responses to AZD1222 COVID-19 vaccine. Using immunoSEQ multiplex PCR, the repertoire was profiled, and TCRdb retains in-frame clones only, with some absent. In the table there are 100,000 to 150,000 clones, about nine tenths of which are singletons. Study outcomes and limitations: The breadth and depth of Spike-specific TCRs increased once two AZD1222 doses had been given. Without day 14 samples, only post-peak T cell repertoires were studied. Most donors were white British and more were female, and clonal diversity was possibly underestimated.

The ends lost 6 bases at V and 7 bases at J; junction bases unmatched: 8. This CDR3 contains 13 residues. The chain employs TRBV12-3 or TRBV12-4 and TRBJ2-7; 8 bases match TRBD2. The starting material was peripheral blood, obtained on day 0 of AZD1222 vaccination. The origin of this receptor is an adult in good health. The CDR3 DNA reads as TGTGCCAGCAGCGTAGCGGGGAGTATTGAGCAGTACTTC. The encoded protein is CASSVAGSIEQYF.